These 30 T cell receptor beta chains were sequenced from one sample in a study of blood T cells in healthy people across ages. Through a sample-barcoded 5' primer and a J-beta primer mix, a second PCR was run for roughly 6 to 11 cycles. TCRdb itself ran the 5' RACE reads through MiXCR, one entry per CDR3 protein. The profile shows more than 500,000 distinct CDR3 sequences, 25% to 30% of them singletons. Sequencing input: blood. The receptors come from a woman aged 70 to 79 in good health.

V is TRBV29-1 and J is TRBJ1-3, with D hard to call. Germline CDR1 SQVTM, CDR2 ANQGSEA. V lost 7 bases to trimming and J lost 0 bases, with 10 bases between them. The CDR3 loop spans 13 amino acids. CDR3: CSAGEVSGNTIYF. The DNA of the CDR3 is TGCAGCGCTGGGGAAGTCTCTGGAAACACCATATATTTT. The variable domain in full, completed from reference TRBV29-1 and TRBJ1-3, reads SAVISQKPSRDICQRGTSLTIQCQVDSQVTMMFWYRQQPGQSLTLIATANQGSEATYESGFVIDKFPISRPNLTFSTLTVSNMSPEDSSIYLCSAGEVSGNTIYFGEGSWLTVV.

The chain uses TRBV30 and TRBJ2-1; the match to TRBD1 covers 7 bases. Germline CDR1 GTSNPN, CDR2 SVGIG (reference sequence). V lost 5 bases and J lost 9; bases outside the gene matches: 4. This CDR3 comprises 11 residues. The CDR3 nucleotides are TGTGCCTGGGGTTACAGGGGTGAGCAGTTCTTC. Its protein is CAWGYRGEQFF.

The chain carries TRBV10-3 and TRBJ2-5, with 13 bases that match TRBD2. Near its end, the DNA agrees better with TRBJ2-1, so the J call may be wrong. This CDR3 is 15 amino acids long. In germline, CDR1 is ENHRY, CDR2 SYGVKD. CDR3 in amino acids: CAISGTSGGAGEQFF. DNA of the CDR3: TGTGCCATCAGTGGAACTAGCGGGGGGGCCGGGGAGCAGTTCTTC.

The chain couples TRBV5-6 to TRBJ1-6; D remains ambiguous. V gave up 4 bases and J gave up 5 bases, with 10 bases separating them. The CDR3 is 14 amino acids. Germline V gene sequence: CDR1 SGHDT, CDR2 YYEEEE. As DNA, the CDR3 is TGTGCCAGCAGCCGTCCTACTCATAATTCACCCCTCCACTTT. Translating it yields CASSRPTHNSPLHF.

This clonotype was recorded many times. CDR3 in DNA: TGTGCCAGCAGTTACTCGGGATGGCGGGGGGGCCTGGAAACCAAAAACATTCAGTACTTC. Encoded protein: CASSYSGWRGGLETKNIQYF. V usage is TRBV6-2 or TRBV6-3 and J usage is TRBJ2-4; 9 nucleotides agree with TRBD2. Per the germline V gene, CDR1 is MNHEY and CDR2 is SVGEGT. Trimming took 0 bases from V and 2 from J; bases not matched to a gene: 14. CDR3 length equals 20 residues.

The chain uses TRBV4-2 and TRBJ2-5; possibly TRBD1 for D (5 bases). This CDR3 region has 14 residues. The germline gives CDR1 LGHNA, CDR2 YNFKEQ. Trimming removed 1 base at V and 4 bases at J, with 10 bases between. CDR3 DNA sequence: TGTGCCAGCAGCCAAGCAGGGCCACTAGAGACCCAGTACTTC. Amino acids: CASSQAGPLETQYF.

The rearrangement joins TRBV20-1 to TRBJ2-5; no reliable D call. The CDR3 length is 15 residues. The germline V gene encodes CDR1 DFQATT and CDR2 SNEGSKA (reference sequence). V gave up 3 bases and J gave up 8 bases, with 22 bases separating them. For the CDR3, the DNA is TGCAGTGCTAGGCCCCCAAAGGGCCCCAGTGGCACCCAGTACTTC. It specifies CSARPPKGPSGTQYF.

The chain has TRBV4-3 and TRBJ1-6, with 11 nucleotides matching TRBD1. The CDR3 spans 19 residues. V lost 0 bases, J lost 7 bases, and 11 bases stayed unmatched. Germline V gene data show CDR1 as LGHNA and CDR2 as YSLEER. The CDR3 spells CASSQDWGTGGKGNSPLHF. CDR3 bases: TGCGCCAGCAGCCAAGATTGGGGGACAGGGGGTAAAGGGAATTCACCCCTCCACTTT.

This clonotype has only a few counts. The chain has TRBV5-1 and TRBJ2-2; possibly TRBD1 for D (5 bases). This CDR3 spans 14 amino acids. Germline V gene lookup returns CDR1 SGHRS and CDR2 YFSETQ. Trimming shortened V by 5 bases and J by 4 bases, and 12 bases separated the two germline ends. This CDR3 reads CASRVDSRTGELFF. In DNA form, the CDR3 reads TGCGCCAGCAGGGTAGACAGCCGCACCGGGGAGCTGTTTTTT.

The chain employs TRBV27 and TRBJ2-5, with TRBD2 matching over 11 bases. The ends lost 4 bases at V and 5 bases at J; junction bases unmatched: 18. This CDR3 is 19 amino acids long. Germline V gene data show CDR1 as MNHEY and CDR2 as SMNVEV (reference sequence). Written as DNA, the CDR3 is TGTGCCAGCAGTTCTCCCTTACTAGCGGGGGCGAGGGGTCCTGAGACCCAGTACTTC. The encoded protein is CASSSPLLAGARGPETQYF.

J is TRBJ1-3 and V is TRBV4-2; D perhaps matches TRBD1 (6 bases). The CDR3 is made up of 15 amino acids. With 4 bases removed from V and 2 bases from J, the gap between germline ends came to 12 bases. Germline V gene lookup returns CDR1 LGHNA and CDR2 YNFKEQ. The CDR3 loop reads CASSPRGGTGNTIYF. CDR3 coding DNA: TGTGCCAGCAGCCCCAGGGGCGGGACTGGAAACACCATATATTTT.

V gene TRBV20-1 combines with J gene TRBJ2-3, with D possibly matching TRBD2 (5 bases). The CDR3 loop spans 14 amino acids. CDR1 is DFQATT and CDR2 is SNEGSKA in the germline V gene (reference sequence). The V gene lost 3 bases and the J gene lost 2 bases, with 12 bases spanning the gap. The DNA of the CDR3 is TGCAGTGCTAGGGAGCGGAGGAACACAGATACGCAGTATTTT. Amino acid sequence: CSARERRNTDTQYF.

CDR3 nucleotides: TGTGCCAGCAGCCAAGATCGGGACTTGAGCTACGAGCAGTACTTC. Translating gives CASSQDRDLSYEQYF. This chain connects TRBV4-2 to TRBJ2-5, with a tentative D call TRBD2 (6 bases). The J call is in doubt because the DNA end fits TRBJ2-7 better. This CDR3 comprises 15 residues. Germline V gene lookup returns CDR1 LGHNA and CDR2 YNFKEQ.

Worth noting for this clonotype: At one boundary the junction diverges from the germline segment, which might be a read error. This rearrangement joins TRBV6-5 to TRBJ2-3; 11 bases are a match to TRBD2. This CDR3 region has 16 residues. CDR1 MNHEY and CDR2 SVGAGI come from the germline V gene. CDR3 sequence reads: CAGSYSLAGGTDTQYF. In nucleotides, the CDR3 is TGTGCCGGCAGTTACTCACTAGCGGGGGGCACAGATACGCAGTATTTT.

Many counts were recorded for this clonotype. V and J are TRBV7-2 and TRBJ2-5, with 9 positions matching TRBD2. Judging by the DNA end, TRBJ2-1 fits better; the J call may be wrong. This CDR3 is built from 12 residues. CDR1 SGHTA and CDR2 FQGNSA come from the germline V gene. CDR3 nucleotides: TGTGCCAGCAGCCTTACTAGCGGGGAGCAGTTCTTC. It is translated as CASSLTSGEQFF.

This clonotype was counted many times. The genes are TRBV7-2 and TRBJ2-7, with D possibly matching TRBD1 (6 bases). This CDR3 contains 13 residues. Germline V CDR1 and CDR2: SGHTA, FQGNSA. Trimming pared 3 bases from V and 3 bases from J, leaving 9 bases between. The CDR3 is CASSFLQGYEQYF. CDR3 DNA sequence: TGTGCCAGCAGCTTCCTACAGGGCTACGAGCAGTACTTC.

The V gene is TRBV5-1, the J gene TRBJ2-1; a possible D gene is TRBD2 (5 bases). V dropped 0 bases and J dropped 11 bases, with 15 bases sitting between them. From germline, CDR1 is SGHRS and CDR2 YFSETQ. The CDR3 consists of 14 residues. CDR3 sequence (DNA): TGCGCCAGCAGCTTGGGGGGAGAAGGCTCCCAGCAGTTCTTC. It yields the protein CASSLGGEGSQQFF.

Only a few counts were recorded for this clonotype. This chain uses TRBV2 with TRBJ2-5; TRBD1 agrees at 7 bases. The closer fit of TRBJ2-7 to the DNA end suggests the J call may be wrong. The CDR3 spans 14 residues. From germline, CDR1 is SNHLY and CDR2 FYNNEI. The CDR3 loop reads CASNRLGQVYEQYF. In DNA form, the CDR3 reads TGTGCCAGCAACCGCCTCGGACAGGTATACGAGCAGTACTTC.

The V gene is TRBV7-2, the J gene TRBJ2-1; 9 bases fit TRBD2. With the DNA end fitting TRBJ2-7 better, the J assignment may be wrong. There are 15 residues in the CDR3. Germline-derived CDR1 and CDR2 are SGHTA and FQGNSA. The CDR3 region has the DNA TGTGCCAGCAGCTTTATGATAGCGGGAGTCAACGAGCAGTACTTC. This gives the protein CASSFMIAGVNEQYF.

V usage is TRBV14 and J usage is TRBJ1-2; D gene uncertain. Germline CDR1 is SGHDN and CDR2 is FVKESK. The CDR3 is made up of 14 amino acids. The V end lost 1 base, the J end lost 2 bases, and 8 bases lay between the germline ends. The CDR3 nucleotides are TGTGCCAGCAGCCAAGTTGGCGGGAACTATGGCTACACCTTC. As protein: CASSQVGGNYGYTF.

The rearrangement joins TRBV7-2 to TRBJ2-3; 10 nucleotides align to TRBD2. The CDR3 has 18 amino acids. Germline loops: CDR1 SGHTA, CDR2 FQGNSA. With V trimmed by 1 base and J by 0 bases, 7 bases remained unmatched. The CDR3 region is CASSLVGSGGTSTDTQYF. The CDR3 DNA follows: TGTGCCAGCAGCTTAGTCGGTAGCGGGGGGACCAGCACAGATACGCAGTATTTT.

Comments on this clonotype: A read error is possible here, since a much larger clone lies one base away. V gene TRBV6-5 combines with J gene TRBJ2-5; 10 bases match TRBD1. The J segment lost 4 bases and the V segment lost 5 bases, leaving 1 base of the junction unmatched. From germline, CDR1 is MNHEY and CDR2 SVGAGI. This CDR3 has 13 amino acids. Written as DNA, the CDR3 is TGTGCCAGCAGTGGGACAGGGGTAGAGACCCAGTACTTC. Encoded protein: CASSGTGVETQYF.

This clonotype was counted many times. CDR3 sequence: CASQAASARPETQYF. The CDR3 DNA sequence: TGTGCCAGCCAAGCGGCCTCGGCGAGACCCGAGACCCAGTACTTC. The chain employs TRBV7-9 and TRBJ2-5, with a possible D match to TRBD2 (5 bases). The CDR3 is 15 residues long. The V end lost 8 bases, the J end lost 5 bases, and 21 bases lay between the germline ends. CDR1 SEHNR and CDR2 FQNEAQ come from the germline V gene (reference sequence).

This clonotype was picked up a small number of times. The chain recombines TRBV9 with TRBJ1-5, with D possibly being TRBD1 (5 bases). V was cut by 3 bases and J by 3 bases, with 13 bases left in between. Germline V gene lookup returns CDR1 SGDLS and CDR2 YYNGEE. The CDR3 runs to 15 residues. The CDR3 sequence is CASSDTGTDNQPQHF. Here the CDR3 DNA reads TGTGCCAGCAGCGACACCGGGACGGACAATCAGCCCCAGCATTTT.

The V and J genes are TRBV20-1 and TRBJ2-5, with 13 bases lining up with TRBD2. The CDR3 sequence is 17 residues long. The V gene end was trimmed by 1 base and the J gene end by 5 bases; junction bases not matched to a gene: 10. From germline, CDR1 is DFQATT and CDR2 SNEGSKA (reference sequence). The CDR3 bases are TGCAGTGCTAGAGTACTAGCGGGGGGGCATGAAGCCGAGACCCAGTACTTC. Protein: CSARVLAGGHEAETQYF.

CDR3 in amino acids: CASSYGGTGSYEQYF. CDR3 nucleotides: TGTGCCAGCAGTTACGGCGGGACAGGGTCTTACGAGCAGTACTTC. The chain uses TRBV6-2 or TRBV6-3 and TRBJ2-7, with TRBD1 matching 9 bases. The trim removed 2 bases at V and 4 bases at J, leaving 6 bases unmatched. The CDR3 runs 15 residues. The germline CDR1 and CDR2 sequences are MNHEY and SVGEGT.

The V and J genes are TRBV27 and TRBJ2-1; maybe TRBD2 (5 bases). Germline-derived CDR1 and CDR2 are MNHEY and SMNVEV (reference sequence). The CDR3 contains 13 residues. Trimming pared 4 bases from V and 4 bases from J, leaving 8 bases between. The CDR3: CASSSRGYNEQFF. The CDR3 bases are TGTGCCAGCAGTTCCCGCGGGTACAATGAGCAGTTCTTC.

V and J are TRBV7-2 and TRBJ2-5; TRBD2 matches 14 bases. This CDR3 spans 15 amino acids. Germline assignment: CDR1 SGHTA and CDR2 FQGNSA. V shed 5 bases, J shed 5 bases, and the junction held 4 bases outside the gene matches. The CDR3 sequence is CASSRTSGGWETQYF. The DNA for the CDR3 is TGTGCCAGCAGCAGGACTAGCGGGGGGTGGGAGACCCAGTACTTC.

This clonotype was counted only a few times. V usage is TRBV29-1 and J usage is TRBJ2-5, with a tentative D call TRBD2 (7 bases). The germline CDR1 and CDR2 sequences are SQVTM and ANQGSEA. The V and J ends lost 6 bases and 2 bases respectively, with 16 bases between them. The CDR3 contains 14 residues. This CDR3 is CSVGGGASQETQYF. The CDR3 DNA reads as TGCAGCGTAGGAGGGGGGGCCTCTCAAGAGACCCAGTACTTC.

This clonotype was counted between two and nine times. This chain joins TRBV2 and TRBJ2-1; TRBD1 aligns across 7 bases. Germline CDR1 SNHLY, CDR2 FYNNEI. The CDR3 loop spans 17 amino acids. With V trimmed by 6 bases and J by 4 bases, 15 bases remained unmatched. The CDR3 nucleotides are TGTGCCAGCAGCGAGGGACAGATAATAAATCTTTACAATGAGCAGTTCTTC. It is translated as CASSEGQIINLYNEQFF.